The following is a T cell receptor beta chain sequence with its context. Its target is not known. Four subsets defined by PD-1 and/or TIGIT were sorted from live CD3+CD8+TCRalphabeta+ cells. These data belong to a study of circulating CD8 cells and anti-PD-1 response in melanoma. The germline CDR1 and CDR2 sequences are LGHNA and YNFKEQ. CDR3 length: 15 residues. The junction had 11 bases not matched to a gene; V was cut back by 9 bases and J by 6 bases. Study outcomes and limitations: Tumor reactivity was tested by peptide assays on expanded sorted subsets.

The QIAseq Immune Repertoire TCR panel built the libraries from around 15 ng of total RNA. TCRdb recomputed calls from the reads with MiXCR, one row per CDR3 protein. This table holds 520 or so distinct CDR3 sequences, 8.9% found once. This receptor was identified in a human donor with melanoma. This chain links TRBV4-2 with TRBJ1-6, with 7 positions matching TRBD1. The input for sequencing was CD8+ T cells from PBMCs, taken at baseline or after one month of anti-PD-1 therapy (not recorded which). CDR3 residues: CARSSGRGPNSPLHF. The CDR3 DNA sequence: TGTGCCAGGTCTTCAGGGAGGGGGCCTAATTCACCCCTCCACTTT.